One sample yielded the 30 T cell receptor beta chains listed below, sequenced in a study of PD-1 blockade in classical Hodgkin lymphoma. This table comes from immunoSEQ multiplex PCR, and its TCRdb copy is limited to in-frame clones, with some not included. Counted here are about 3,800 clones, 87% occurring once; the ten biggest clones make up over 0.9%. Exposure to brentuximab vedotin varied, and each patient had relapsed following autologous stem cell transplantation. The authors purified CD4+ T cells from thawed PBMCs by magnetic negative selection. The specimen comprised CD4+ T cells from blood, sampled at baseline. Every receptor here comes from a human donor with classical Hodgkin lymphoma.

This chain connects TRBV5-1 to TRBJ2-1, with D unresolved. Deletions cut 0 bases from V and 10 bases from J, with 5 bases between. CDR3 size: 11 residues. Germline V lookup: CDR1 SGHRS, CDR2 YFSETQ. The CDR3 nucleotides are TGCGCCAGCAGCTTGGATTACGAGCAGTTCTTC. Encoded protein: CASSLDYEQFF. Together with reference TRBV5-1 and TRBJ2-1, the CDR3 gives the full variable domain: KAGVTQTPRYLIKTRGQQVTLSCSPISGHRSVSWYQQTPGQGLQFLFEYFSETQRNKGNFPGRFSGRQFSNSRSEMNVSTLELGDSALYLCASSLDYEQFFGPGTRLTVL.

The chain joins TRBV4-1 to TRBJ2-3; D not certain. The germline V gene encodes CDR1 MGHRA and CDR2 YSYEKL. The CDR3 consists of 12 residues. The V and J ends lost 4 bases and 3 bases respectively, with 5 bases between them. The CDR3, as DNA: TGCGCCAGCAGCCCCCATACAGATACGCAGTATTTT. As protein: CASSPHTDTQYF.

This chain connects TRBV5-1 to TRBJ2-1; the D gene could be TRBD1 or TRBD2 (5 bases each). In germline, CDR1 is SGHRS, CDR2 YFSETQ. This CDR3 region has 15 residues. Trimming left V 4 bases short and J 8 bases short, with 19 bases between. CDR3 protein: CASSATRERVDEQFF. The CDR3 coding sequence is TGCGCCAGCAGCGCCACCAGGGAGAGGGTTGATGAGCAGTTCTTC.

The CDR3, as DNA: TGCGCCAGCAGCGCTGCGGGGACACTTGGCTACACCTTC. This codes for CASSAAGTLGYTF. The chain uses TRBV5-1 and TRBJ1-2; a possible D gene is TRBD1 (6 bases). The germline CDR1 and CDR2 sequences are SGHRS and YFSETQ. Deletions cut 4 bases from V and 7 bases from J, with 14 bases between. The CDR3 totals 13 residues.

Remarks on this clone: A junction end diverges from the germline sequence, so it may reflect a read error. The chain has TRBV6-5 and TRBJ2-3, with 8 bases fitting TRBD2. The CDR3 totals 15 residues. Germline V gives CDR1 MNHEY, CDR2 SVGAGI. Here the CDR3 DNA reads TGTGCCTCCCAGGAGGCTCGGGGGGGTAAAGATCCGCAGTATTTT. Protein sequence: CASQEARGGKDPQYF.

This sequence joins TRBV5-5 and TRBJ2-5; D is uncertain. The CDR3 sequence is 13 residues long. Germline V lookup: CDR1 SGHKS, CDR2 YYEKEE (reference sequence). With 0 bases removed from V and 5 bases from J, the gap between germline ends came to 8 bases. The CDR3 sequence: CASSLGVRETQYF. As DNA, the CDR3 is TGTGCCAGCAGCTTGGGGGTCCGGGAGACCCAGTACTTC.

The V call is TRBV5-1, the J call TRBJ1-5, with D tentatively TRBD1 (5 bases). The V gene lost 2 bases and the J gene lost 0 bases, with 12 bases spanning the gap. Looked up from germline, CDR1 is SGHRS and CDR2 is YFSETQ. CDR3 length: 16 residues. Here the CDR3 reads CASSFDPGTSNQPQHF. CDR3 bases: TGCGCCAGCAGCTTCGATCCAGGGACTAGCAATCAGCCCCAGCATTTT.

V and J are TRBV6-5 and TRBJ1-3, with 8 bases lining up with TRBD1. Losses at the gene ends were 8 bases for V and 4 bases for J; bases not matched to a gene: 7. Germline loops: CDR1 MNHEY, CDR2 SVGAGI. The CDR3 covers 14 residues. This CDR3 is CASRRTGTGNTIYF. The DNA for the CDR3 is TGTGCCAGCCGCCGGACAGGGACCGGAAACACCATATATTTT.

The chain carries TRBV6-6 and TRBJ1-2; 8 bases agree with TRBD1. The V segment lost 6 bases and the J segment 5 bases; nucleotides outside the gene matches: 8. The germline V gene encodes CDR1 MNHNY and CDR2 SVGAGI (reference sequence). This CDR3 region has 14 residues. CDR3 in DNA: TGTGCCAGCAGGCCGACAGGGGAATTTTATGGCTACACCTTC. Its protein product is CASRPTGEFYGYTF.

The CDR3 sequence is CASSLAAGAEETQYF. CDR3 in DNA: TGCGCCAGCAGCTTGGCCGCGGGGGCCGAAGAGACCCAGTACTTC. The chain carries TRBV5-1 and TRBJ2-5; D might be TRBD2 (7 bases). V shed 0 bases and J shed 3 bases, with 12 bases lying between them. The CDR3 length is 15 residues. The germline CDR1 and CDR2 sequences are SGHRS and YFSETQ.

CDR3 coding DNA: TGTGCCAGCAGCTTAGGCCTCAGGGCAGGAGAGACCCAGTACTTC. Protein: CASSLGLRAGETQYF. The chain recombines TRBV7-8 with TRBJ2-5, with D possibly TRBD1 on 5 matching bases. From germline, CDR1 is SGHVS and CDR2 FQNEAQ. V dropped 1 base and J dropped 4 bases, with 13 bases sitting between them. CDR3 length equals 15 residues.

The CDR3 DNA is TGCGCCAGCAGCTGGACTAGCGGGGGGGCCCTCAATGAGCAGTTCTTC. Translation gives CASSWTSGGALNEQFF. V is TRBV5-1 and J is TRBJ2-1, with 15 bases lining up with TRBD2. The V gene end was trimmed by 3 bases and the J gene end by 6 bases; junction bases not matched to a gene: 4. The CDR3 runs to 16 residues. Per the germline V gene, CDR1 is SGHRS and CDR2 is YFSETQ.

V is TRBV11-1 and J is TRBJ2-7; D perhaps matches TRBD1 (6 bases). The CDR3 length is 12 residues. Per the germline V gene, CDR1 is SGHAT and CDR2 is FQDESV (reference sequence). V dropped 5 bases and J dropped 3 bases, with 8 bases sitting between them. DNA for the CDR3: TGTGCCAGCAGCCGGACAGACTACGAGCAGTACTTC. Its translation is CASSRTDYEQYF.

V is TRBV5-1 and J is TRBJ2-5, with 8 positions matching TRBD2. The junction had 5 bases not matched to a gene; V was cut back by 4 bases and J by 3 bases. Germline V lookup: CDR1 SGHRS, CDR2 YFSETQ. The CDR3 consists of 14 residues. CDR3 bases: TGCGCCAGCAGCCTAGGTAGCGGGGAAGAGACCCAGTACTTC. This codes for CASSLGSGEETQYF.

This clone was seen only once. This chain connects TRBV7-8 to TRBJ2-7; D uncertain. V was clipped by 1 base and J by 2 bases, with 6 bases between them. CDR1 and CDR2 (germline): SGHVS, FQNEAQ. The CDR3 spans 13 residues. The DNA for the CDR3 is TGTGCCAGCAGCTTAGTTCCCCCCTACGAGCAGTACTTC. Amino acids: CASSLVPPYEQYF.

This sequence joins TRBV2 and TRBJ2-1, with TRBD2 matching 7 bases. Trimming cost V 4 bases and J 7 bases; bases outside gene matches: 13. The germline gives CDR1 SNHLY, CDR2 FYNNEI. This CDR3 is built from 16 residues. CDR3 sequence (DNA): TGTGCCAGCAGTGTACTCGGGACTACCCTAAGGAATGAGCAGTTCTTC. It specifies CASSVLGTTLRNEQFF.

The CDR3 here is CATAVIAGFTGELFF. The CDR3 DNA follows: TGTGCCACGGCGGTGATAGCGGGGTTTACCGGGGAGCTGTTTTTT. The chain is built from TRBV6-1 and TRBJ2-2; 8 positions match TRBD2. In germline, CDR1 is MNHNS, CDR2 SASEGT. With 10 bases clipped from V and 5 bases from J, the junction kept 12 bases outside the gene matches. There are 15 residues in the CDR3.

V and J are TRBV5-1 and TRBJ2-3; D uncertain. The V gene's germline CDR1 is SGHRS and CDR2 YFSETQ. The CDR3 length is 14 residues. V was cut by 0 bases and J by 2 bases, with 7 bases left in between. The CDR3 loop reads CASSLAGITDTQYF. DNA of the CDR3: TGCGCCAGCAGCTTGGCCGGAATCACAGATACGCAGTATTTT.

The chain carries TRBV28 and TRBJ1-6; tentative D call: TRBD1 (5 bases). The CDR3 is 15 amino acids. Germline lookup yields CDR1 MDHEN and CDR2 SYDVKM. V was pared by 6 bases and J by 9 bases, with 18 bases between. CDR3 in amino acids: CASSIAGHPPSPLHF. The CDR3 DNA sequence: TGTGCCAGCAGCATAGCCGGACACCCGCCTTCACCCCTCCACTTT.

The chain combines TRBV7-6 with TRBJ2-2, with TRBD2 matching 7 bases. Germline loops: CDR1 SGHVS, CDR2 FNYEAQ. The junction had 5 bases not matched to a gene; V was cut back by 2 bases and J by 2 bases. This CDR3 region has 16 residues. CDR3 bases: TGTGCCAGCAGCTTACAACTAGCGAGTAACACCGGGGAGCTGTTTTTT. It yields the protein CASSLQLASNTGELFF.

The chain recombines TRBV9 with TRBJ2-7; 12 bases fit TRBD2. CDR1 and CDR2 (germline): SGDLS, YYNGEE. J gave up 0 bases and V 5 bases, and 12 bases lay outside the gene matches. The CDR3 loop spans 18 amino acids. CDR3 loop: CASRIPGLLAGGSYEQYF. CDR3 nucleotides: TGTGCCAGCAGAATTCCGGGGTTACTAGCGGGGGGCTCCTACGAGCAGTACTTC.

The chain has TRBV2 and TRBJ2-3, with D possibly being TRBD1 or TRBD2 (6 bases each). The V end was cut by 5 bases, the J end by 2 bases, with 17 bases between. Germline lookup yields CDR1 SNHLY and CDR2 FYNNEI. The CDR3 consists of 16 residues. CDR3 in DNA: TGTGCCAGCAGTCTCAGGGGTCGGGGGACCACAGATACGCAGTATTTT. The encoded protein is CASSLRGRGTTDTQYF.

This sequence joins TRBV30 and TRBJ1-3; perhaps TRBD1 as D (6 bases). The V end was cut by 3 bases, the J end by 0 bases, with 15 bases between. This CDR3 comprises 16 residues. CDR1 is GTSNPN and CDR2 is SVGIG in the germline V gene (reference sequence). CDR3 region: CAWRKYTGTSGNTIYF. CDR3 sequence (DNA): TGTGCCTGGAGAAAGTACACAGGGACCTCTGGAAACACCATATATTTT. Full variable domain (outside the CDR3, taken from reference TRBV30 and TRBJ1-3): SQTIHQWPATLVQPVGSPLSLECTVEGTSNPNLYWYRQAAGRGLQLLFYSVGIGQISSEVPQNLSASRPQDRQFILSSKKLLLSDSGFYLCAWRKYTGTSGNTIYFGEGSWLTVV.

CDR3 in DNA: TGTGCCAGCTCACCCATCCTGACCTTGGATGGCTACACCTTC. This translates into CASSPILTLDGYTF. The rearrangement uses TRBV18 and TRBJ1-2; D is unclear. CDR3 length equals 14 residues. The germline gives CDR1 KGHSH, CDR2 LQKENI. Trimming removed 3 bases from V and 6 bases from J, with 14 bases in between.

Turning to this clone: This sample also contains other DNA sequences that code for the same CDR3. The chain is built from TRBV5-1 and TRBJ2-7, with unresolved D. Germline CDR1 reads SGHRS; CDR2 reads YFSETQ. With 0 bases removed from V and 7 bases from J, the gap between germline ends came to 8 bases. This CDR3 has 12 amino acids. Here the CDR3 DNA reads TGCGCCAGCAGCTTGGAGGGCCGGGAGCAGTACTTC. It translates to CASSLEGREQYF.

This chain links TRBV6-5 with TRBJ1-1; 7 bases match TRBD1. This CDR3 contains 14 residues. V lost 6 bases, J lost 1 base, and 5 bases stayed unmatched. Germline CDR1 and CDR2: MNHEY and SVGAGI. The CDR3 DNA reads TGTGCCAGCAGCTTGACAGGGCCGAACACTGAAGCTTTCTTT. It yields the protein CASSLTGPNTEAFF.

The V and J genes are TRBV29-1 and TRBJ2-1, with TRBD1 as a possible D gene (5 bases). The CDR3 totals 14 residues. The V and J ends lost 4 bases and 0 bases respectively, with 10 bases between them. Looked up from germline, CDR1 is SQVTM and CDR2 is ANQGSEA. CDR3 bases: TGCAGCGTTGGCCACAGGAGCTCCTACAATGAGCAGTTCTTC. It is translated as CSVGHRSSYNEQFF.

The chain carries TRBV18 and TRBJ2-5; maybe TRBD2 (8 bases). The V gene lost 3 bases and the J gene lost 2 bases, with 16 bases spanning the gap. This CDR3 has 16 amino acids. CDR1 and CDR2 from the germline V gene are KGHSH and LQKENI. Written as DNA, the CDR3 is TGTGCCAGCTCACCCCCGGGGGGGACAGTGCAAGAGACCCAGTACTTC. Translation gives CASSPPGGTVQETQYF.

This chain links TRBV10-3 with TRBJ1-5, with a possible D match to TRBD1 (6 bases). Trimming pared 8 bases from V and 7 bases from J, leaving 21 bases between. Germline V gene sequence: CDR1 ENHRY, CDR2 SYGVKD. This CDR3 comprises 15 residues. CDR3 residues: CAILLFPGVCQPQHF. CDR3 coding DNA: TGTGCCATCCTCCTGTTCCCAGGGGTATGCCAGCCCCAGCATTTT.

This clone was recorded a few times. The rearrangement uses TRBV7-9 and TRBJ1-6, with D tentatively TRBD1 (6 bases). Trimming cost V 5 bases and J 7 bases, with 15 bases left between them. The CDR3 contains 15 residues. Germline assignment: CDR1 SEHNR and CDR2 FQNEAQ (reference sequence). CDR3 sequence (DNA): TGTGCCAGCAGCCTGACCGGGACACCAAATTCACCCCTCCACTTT. This encodes CASSLTGTPNSPLHF.